The rows below give T cell receptor beta chains drawn from one sample of a study of identical twins. TCRdb recomputed calls from the 5' RACE reads with MiXCR, one row per CDR3 protein. This table holds approximately 500,000 distinct CDR3 sequences, less than 25% found once. The data also belong to a second study, concerning T cells expressing NK-cell markers.

Sequenced: CD4+ T cells sorted from blood. Source of these receptors: a young woman in good health. Each CDR3 is given with its conserved first and last residue. A D gene is named only where the DNA matches it firmly. Clone size, where shown, is once, few, many, or a class for clones that have expanded.

>NA|NA|TRBV2|TRBJ1-5|14
TGTGCCAGCAGTGAATTTATGGTGGGTCAGCCCCAGCATTTT
CASSEFMVGQPQHF
>NA|TRBD2|TRBV7-2|TRBJ2-7|15
TGTGCCAGCAGCATCGGACTAGCGGGAGGCCACGAGCAGTACTTC
CASSIGLAGGHEQYF
>few|NA|TRBV5-1|TRBJ1-2|15
TGCGCCAGCAGCTTGGAAGGCGTGGGCAGGGGCCCCCTCACCTTC
CASSLEGVGRGPLTF
>NA|NA|TRBV9|TRBJ1-1|15
TGTGCCAGCAGCTCCCAGGCCCACCAGACGGAGGGAGCTTTCTTT
CASSSQAHQTEGAFF
>NA|TRBD2|TRBV12-3/TRBV12-4|TRBJ2-1|14
TGTGCCAGCAGTTTAGCGGGAGCGGGGAATGAGCAGTTCTTC
CASSLAGAGNEQFF
>NA|NA|TRBV20-1|TRBJ2-2|14
TGCAGTGCTAGAGGGGACATGAACACCGGGGAGCTGTTTTTT
CSARGDMNTGELFF
>few|NA|TRBV5-1|TRBJ2-3|14
TGCGCCAGCAGCACCCAGCGGATCACAGATACGCAGTATTTT
CASSTQRITDTQYF
>few|TRBD2|TRBV5-1|TRBJ2-3|15
TGCGCCAGCAGCTTGCTAGCGGGGCTAACGGATACGCAGTATTTT
CASSLLAGLTDTQYF
>NA|NA|TRBV29-1|TRBJ2-1|13
TGCAGCGTTGAAGAGACTAGTTCCAATGAGCAGTTCTTC
CSVEETSSNEQFF
>few|TRBD2|TRBV6-1|TRBJ2-4|19
TGTGCCAGCAGTGAAGTTCGACTTATAGCTAGCGGGAGGGCCCGCATTCAGTACTTC
CASSEVRLIASGRARIQYF
>few|NA|TRBV20-1|TRBJ2-3|14
TGCAGTGCTAGAGGGGGGGGCTTTCCAGATACGCAGTATTTT
CSARGGGFPDTQYF
>NA|NA|TRBV9|TRBJ2-1|18
TGTGCCAGCAGCTCCCACAGGCGGAGGGAGCGTAACTACAATGAGCAGTTCTTC
CASSSHRRRERNYNEQFF
>NA|NA|TRBV6-1|TRBJ1-4|16
TGTGCCAGCACCACCCGCGGGGGGGCGACTAATGAAAAACTGTTTTTT
CASTTRGGATNEKLFF
>few|NA|TRBV15|TRBJ1-6|13
TGTGCCTCTAAACTGGGTCCAAATTCACCCCTCCACTTT
CASKLGPNSPLHF
>NA|NA|TRBV20-1|TRBJ1-1|15
TGCAGTGCTAGAGGTCGGACAGAAGGGCCTAGGGAAGCTTTCTTT
CSARGRTEGPREAFF
>few|NA|TRBV24-1|TRBJ2-3|16
TGTGCCACCAGTGATTCCGCGCAGGGTGTAGCAGATACGCAGTATTTT
CATSDSAQGVADTQYF
>NA|TRBD2|TRBV20-1|TRBJ2-7|14
TGCAGTGCGGCCGGGACTAGCGACTCCTACGAGCAGTACTTC
CSAAGTSDSYEQYF
>few|NA|TRBV5-1|TRBJ1-1|15
TGCGCCAGCAGCTACTACCAGGGCCTGGGCACTGAAGCTTTCTTT
CASSYYQGLGTEAFF
>NA|NA|TRBV5-1|TRBJ2-1|13
TGCGCCAGCAGCTTGGTCAGCAGCGCTGAGCAGTTCTTC
CASSLVSSAEQFF
>NA|NA|TRBV30|TRBJ2-1|13
TGTGCCTGGGGGCGGGACTCCTACAATGAGCAGTTCTTC
CAWGRDSYNEQFF
>few|NA|TRBV29-1|TRBJ2-1|12
TGCAGCGTTGCGCGGGGAATTAATGAGCAGTTCTTC
CSVARGINEQFF
>few|NA|TRBV28|TRBJ2-7|15
TGTGCCAGCAGTTTAGCAGGGGCGCCTTCCTACGAGCAGTACTTC
CASSLAGAPSYEQYF
>NA|TRBD2|TRBV29-1|TRBJ2-1|14
TGCAGCGCTGGGGGGGGGAAGGGGTACAATGAGCAGTTCTTC
CSAGGGKGYNEQFF
>few|NA|TRBV20-1|TRBJ2-3|13
TGCAGTGCAGACTCTAGGGGCACAGATACGCAGTATTTT
CSADSRGTDTQYF
>few|NA|TRBV10-3|TRBJ2-5|13
TGTGCCATCAGTGATGGGGCGAGGGAGACCCAGTACTTC
CAISDGARETQYF
>NA|TRBD1|TRBV28|TRBJ2-2|16
TGTGCCAGCAGTTCCCCCGGACAGGTGAACACCGGGGAGCTGTTTTTT
CASSSPGQVNTGELFF
>few|TRBD2|TRBV10-2|TRBJ2-4|16
TGCGCCAGCAGTGCACTAGCGGGGGCCGGGGGAAACATTCAGTACTTC
CASSALAGAGGNIQYF
>NA|NA|TRBV3-1|TRBJ2-2|12
TGTGCCAGCAGTCGGAGGAACGGGGAGCTGTTTTTT
CASSRRNGELFF
>NA|NA|TRBV29-1|TRBJ1-5|14
TGCAGCGCTGGGGGGGGATGGTCAGGACAGCCCCAGCATTTT
CSAGGGWSGQPQHF
>NA|NA|TRBV9|TRBJ2-7|15
TGTGCCAGCAGCCCCGGAATGGACAAACCCTACGAGCAGTACTTC
CASSPGMDKPYEQYF
>NA|NA|TRBV18|TRBJ1-1|16
TGTGCCAGCTCACTGCAGGACCCCCACATGAACACTGAAGCTTTCTTT
CASSLQDPHMNTEAFF